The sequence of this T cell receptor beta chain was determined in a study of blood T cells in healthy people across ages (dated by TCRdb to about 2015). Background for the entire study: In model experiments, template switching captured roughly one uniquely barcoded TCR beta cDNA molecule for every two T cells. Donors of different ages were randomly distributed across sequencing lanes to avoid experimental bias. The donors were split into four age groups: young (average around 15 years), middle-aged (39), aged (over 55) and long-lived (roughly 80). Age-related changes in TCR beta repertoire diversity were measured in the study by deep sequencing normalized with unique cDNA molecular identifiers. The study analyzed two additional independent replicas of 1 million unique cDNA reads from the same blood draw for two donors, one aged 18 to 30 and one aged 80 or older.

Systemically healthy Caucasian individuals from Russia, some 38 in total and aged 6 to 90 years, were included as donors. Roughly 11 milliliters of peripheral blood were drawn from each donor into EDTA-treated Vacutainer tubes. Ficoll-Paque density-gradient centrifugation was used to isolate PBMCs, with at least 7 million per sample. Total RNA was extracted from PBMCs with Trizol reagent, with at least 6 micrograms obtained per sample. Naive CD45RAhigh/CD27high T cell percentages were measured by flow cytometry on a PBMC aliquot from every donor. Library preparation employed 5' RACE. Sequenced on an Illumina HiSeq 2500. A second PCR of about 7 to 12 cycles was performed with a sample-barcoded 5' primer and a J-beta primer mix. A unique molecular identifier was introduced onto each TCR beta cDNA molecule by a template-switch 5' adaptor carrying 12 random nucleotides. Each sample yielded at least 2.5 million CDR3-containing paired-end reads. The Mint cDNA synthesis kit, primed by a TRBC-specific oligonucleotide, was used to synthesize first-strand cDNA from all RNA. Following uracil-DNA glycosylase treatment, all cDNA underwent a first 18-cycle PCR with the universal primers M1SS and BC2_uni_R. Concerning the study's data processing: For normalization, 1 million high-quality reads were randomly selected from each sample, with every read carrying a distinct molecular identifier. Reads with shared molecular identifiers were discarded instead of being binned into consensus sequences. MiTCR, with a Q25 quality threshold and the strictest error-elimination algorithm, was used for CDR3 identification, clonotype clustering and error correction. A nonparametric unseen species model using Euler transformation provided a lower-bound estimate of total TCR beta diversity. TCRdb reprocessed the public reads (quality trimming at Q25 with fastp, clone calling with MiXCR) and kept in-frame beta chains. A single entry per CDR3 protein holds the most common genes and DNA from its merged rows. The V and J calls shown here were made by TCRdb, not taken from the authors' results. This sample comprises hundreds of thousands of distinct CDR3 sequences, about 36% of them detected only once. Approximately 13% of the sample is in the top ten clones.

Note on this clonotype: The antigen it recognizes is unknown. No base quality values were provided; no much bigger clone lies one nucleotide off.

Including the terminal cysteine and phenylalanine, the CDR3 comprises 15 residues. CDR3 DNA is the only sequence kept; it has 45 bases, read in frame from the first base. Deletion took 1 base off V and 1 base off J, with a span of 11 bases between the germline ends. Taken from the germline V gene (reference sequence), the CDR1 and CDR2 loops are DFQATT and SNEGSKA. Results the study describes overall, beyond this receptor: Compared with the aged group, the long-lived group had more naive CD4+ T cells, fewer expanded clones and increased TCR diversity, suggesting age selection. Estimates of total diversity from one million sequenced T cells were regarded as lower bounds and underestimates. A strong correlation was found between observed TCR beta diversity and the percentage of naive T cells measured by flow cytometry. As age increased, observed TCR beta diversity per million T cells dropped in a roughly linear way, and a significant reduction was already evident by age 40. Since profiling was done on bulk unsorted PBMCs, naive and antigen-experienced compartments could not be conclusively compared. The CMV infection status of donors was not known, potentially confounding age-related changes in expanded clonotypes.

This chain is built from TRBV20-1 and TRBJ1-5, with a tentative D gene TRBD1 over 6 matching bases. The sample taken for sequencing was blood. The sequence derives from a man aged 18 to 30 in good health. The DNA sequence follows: TGCAGTGCTAGAGGGGGGGCCCCAAGCAATCAGCCCCAGCATTTT. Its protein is CSARGGAPSNQPQHF.